A selection of T cell receptor beta chains follows, all from one sample in a study of cytomegalovirus exposure and HLA in healthy donors. Assay used: immunoSEQ multiplex PCR; TCRdb lists only in-frame clones, some missing. The sample gives 110,000 to 150,000 clones, over 75% of which show up once; 1.2% is in the top ten. Material for sequencing was PBMCs. The receptors here all came from a female donor in good health and CMV-seronegative. Both conserved end residues are part of each CDR3. Fields, in order: CDR3 length, V gene, clone size, J gene, D gene, CDR3 DNA, CDR3 protein. D genes are given only for firm matches. The size of a clone is reported for some rows only, either as once, few or many, or as a class for expanded clones.

>18|TRBV21-1|NA|TRBJ2-6|NA
TGTGCCAGCAGCAAAGGACAGGGAGGAGCATCTGGGGCCAACGTCCTGACTTTC
CASSKGQGGASGANVLTF
>15|TRBV28|NA|TRBJ2-7|TRBD2
TGTGCCAGCAGTTCGACTAGCGGTCTGTCCTACGAGCAGTACTTC
CASSSTSGLSYEQYF
>17|TRBV9|few|TRBJ2-1|TRBD2
TGTGCCAGCAGCGTAGCTTTACTAGCGGGAGGTATCAATGAGCAGTTCTTC
CASSVALLAGGINEQFF
>14|TRBV27|NA|TRBJ2-3|NA
TGTGCCAGCAAGGGGGATTCGGGCACAGATACGCAGTATTTT
CASKGDSGTDTQYF
>15|TRBV12-2|NA|TRBJ2-7|NA
TGTGCAAGTCGCCTGGGCGGGGAAGGTGCCGACGAGCAGTACTTC
CASRLGGEGADEQYF
>12|TRBV10-3|few|TRBJ2-5|NA
TGTGCCGTATCAACAGGGTCCGAGACCCAGTACTTC
CAVSTGSETQYF
>15|TRBV19|NA|TRBJ2-7|TRBD2
TGTGCCAGTGCTGGGATTAGCGGGAGTTCGTACGAGCAGTACTTC
CASAGISGSSYEQYF
>15|TRBV19|NA|TRBJ1-2|TRBD1
TGTGCCAGTAGCTCGGAGGGGGCAGTTAACTATGGCTACACCTTC
CASSSEGAVNYGYTF
>15|TRBV29-1|NA|TRBJ2-3|NA
TGCAGCGTGGGGATTAGCGCAGTTCGCACAGATACGCAGTATTTT
CSVGISAVRTDTQYF
>18|TRBV11-2|NA|TRBJ2-5|TRBD2
TGTGCCAGCAGCTCCCCCATCCCTAGCGGGGGACCCCAAGAGACCCAGTACTTC
CASSSPIPSGGPQETQYF
>14|TRBV7-9|NA|TRBJ1-5|TRBD1
TGTGCCAGCAGCTTTGGACAGGGCAATCAGCCCCAGCATTTT
CASSFGQGNQPQHF
>17|TRBV5-6|NA|TRBJ1-1|NA
TGTGCCAGCAGCTTGCCCCTCGGGGAGATCAGGCGAGAGGAAGCTTTCTTT
CASSLPLGEIRREEAFF
>15|TRBV6-1|NA|TRBJ1-5|NA
TGTGCCAGCAGTGGATACCGGACAGCCCTGGTTTCCCAGCATTTT
CASSGYRTALVSQHF
>13|TRBV2|NA|TRBJ1-4|TRBD1
TGTGCCACACAGGGACAGGTTAATGAAAAACTGTTTTTT
CATQGQVNEKLFF
>17|TRBV9|NA|TRBJ2-1|TRBD2
TGTGCCAGCAGCTCGGGGACTAGCGGGAGTCCCTACAATGAGCAGTTCTTC
CASSSGTSGSPYNEQFF
>14|TRBV4-2|NA|TRBJ1-1|NA
TGTGCCAGCAGCCAAGACAGGGAGGACACTGAAGCTTTCTTT
CASSQDREDTEAFF
>15|TRBV6-5|few|TRBJ1-1|NA
TGTGCCAGCAGTTACTCACCAGGGTGGCGGACTGAAGCTTTCTTT
CASSYSPGWRTEAFF
>14|TRBV25-1|NA|TRBJ1-5|NA
TGTGCCAGCAGTGAATCGGGGGGTAATCAGCCCCAGCATTTT
CASSESGGNQPQHF
>12|TRBV4-1|NA|TRBJ1-5|NA
TGCGCCAGCAGCCAACGAGGACAGCCCCAGCATTTT
CASSQRGQPQHF
>14|TRBV28|NA|TRBJ1-2|NA
TGTGCCAGCAGTTTATTGGGGGAGGACTATGGCTACACCTTC
CASSLLGEDYGYTF
>13|TRBV5-5|few|TRBJ1-1|NA
TGTGCCAGCAGCTTGTCTCGTAACACTGAAGCTTTCTTT
CASSLSRNTEAFF
>14|TRBV9|NA|TRBJ1-2|NA
TGTGCCAGCAGCAGCGTAGTCGTTATGGGTGGCTACACCTTC
CASSSVVVMGGYTF
>15|TRBV28|NA|TRBJ2-7|NA
TGTGCCAGCAGTTTAGAAGGGGGAAGCTCCTACGAGCAGTACTTC
CASSLEGGSSYEQYF
>14|TRBV11-2|NA|TRBJ2-6|NA
TGTGCCAGCAGGCCAGGCTCTGGGGCCAACGTCCTGACTTTC
CASRPGSGANVLTF
>17|TRBV4-1|NA|TRBJ2-7|TRBD2
TGCGCCAGCAGCCACCGGACTAGCGGGGGGGTCTCCTACGAGCAGTACTTC
CASSHRTSGGVSYEQYF
>14|TRBV6-6|few|TRBJ1-5|NA
TGTGCCAGCAGTTACGTCGGGGAATATCAGCCCCAGCATTTT
CASSYVGEYQPQHF
>15|TRBV5-1|NA|TRBJ2-2|NA
TGCGCCAGCAGCTTGGGACAGGAGAACACCGGGGAGCTGTTTTTT
CASSLGQENTGELFF
>16|TRBV2|NA|TRBJ2-1|TRBD2
TGTGCCAGCAGCCAAGAAAGCGGGAGTGGCTACAATGAGCAGTTCTTC
CASSQESGSGYNEQFF
>18|TRBV7-9|once|TRBJ1-4|NA
TGTGCCAGTAGCTTAGACGGGAGGGGAATATCAACTAATGAAAAACTGTTTTTT
CASSLDGRGISTNEKLFF
>16|TRBV28|NA|TRBJ2-2|TRBD1
TGTGCCAGCAGTTTATTGGGGACAGCGAACACCGGGGAGCTGTTTTTT
CASSLLGTANTGELFF
>15|TRBV9|NA|TRBJ2-2|TRBD2
TGTGCCAGCAGCGCGAAGAGCGGGAGGGCCGGGGAGCTGTTTTTT
CASSAKSGRAGELFF
>13|TRBV27|few|TRBJ2-7|TRBD2
TGTGCCAGCAGTTTAAGTAGCGGGTACGAGCAGTACTTC
CASSLSSGYEQYF
>13|TRBV4-1|NA|TRBJ1-5|NA
TGCGCCAGCAGCGCGACAAGGAATCAGCCCCAGCATTTT
CASSATRNQPQHF
>13|TRBV5-1|NA|TRBJ2-2|NA
TGCGCCAGCAGCTTGGCTATGACCGGGGAGCTGTTTTTT
CASSLAMTGELFF
>15|TRBV4-1|NA|TRBJ2-5|NA
TGCGCCAGCAGCCAAGATCCAGGGGACCAAGAGACCCAGTACTTC
CASSQDPGDQETQYF
>17|TRBV9|NA|TRBJ2-2|TRBD2
TGTGCCAGCAGCGTAGGGCTAGCGGGAGTTGGCACCGGGGAGCTGTTTTTT
CASSVGLAGVGTGELFF